The T cell receptor beta chain described here comes from a study of blood T cell repertoires in COVID-19. Whole-study context: Italy, Spain and the United States were the sources of the convalescent and acute COVID-19 samples. T cells, B-cell-depleted T cells, or PBMCs supplied cDNA or gDNA.

TCRdb's table, derived via immunoSEQ multiplex PCR, lists solely in-frame clones and lacks some. The data hold 50,000 to 65,000 clones, with about 86% observed a single time. Germline loops: CDR1 MNHEY, CDR2 SVGEGT. There are 14 residues in the CDR3. Deletions cut 1 base from V and 2 bases from J, with 8 bases between. This receptor was identified in a human donor in a cohort sampled during active COVID-19. V usage is TRBV6-2 or TRBV6-3 and J usage is TRBJ2-5, with D tentatively TRBD1 (6 bases). The sequenced sample was peripheral blood. Here the CDR3 DNA reads TGTGCCAGCAGTTACTGGACAGCACAAGAGACCCAGTACTTC. This codes for CASSYWTAQETQYF.